What follows are 9 T cell receptor beta chains derived from one specimen sequenced in a study of blood T cell repertoires in COVID-19 (dated by TCRdb to 2020 to 2021). The library was built by means of the immunoSEQ multiplex PCR assay. Here the immuneACCESS table is served through TCRdb, limited to in-frame sequences with V and J called. Missing clones are a known gap in these copies; in checked studies unresolved V genes cover under half, and the rest lacks a known reason. Within this sample are about 230,000 clones, with 85% to 90% of them counted one time only. The ten largest clones represent approximately 10% of the sample. The sample comprised peripheral blood. Every receptor here comes from a man between 50 and 59 years old with COVID-19, enrolled during active disease.

The gene calls are TRBV29-1 and TRBJ2-7; 7 bases agree with TRBD2. The germline gives CDR1 SQVTM, CDR2 ANQGSEA. The length of the CDR3 is 12 residues. The V segment lost 6 bases and the J segment 2 bases; nucleotides outside the gene matches: 4. CDR3 DNA: TGCAGCGTAGGGAGGGGCCCCTACGAGCAGTACTTC. Its translation: CSVGRGPYEQYF.

The CDR3 DNA sequence: TGTGCCAGCAGCTCCAACCTCGGACTAGCGAGCGAGCAGTACTTC. Translated, it gives CASSSNLGLASEQYF. The rearrangement uses TRBV5-4 and TRBJ2-7; 9 bases match TRBD2. With 3 bases clipped from V and 6 bases from J, the junction kept 10 bases outside the gene matches. CDR3 length: 15 amino acids. Germline-derived CDR1 and CDR2 are SGHNT and YYREEE (reference sequence).

The chain recombines TRBV28 with TRBJ1-3; tentatively, D is TRBD1 (6 bases). This CDR3 spans 14 amino acids. Looked up from germline, CDR1 is MDHEN and CDR2 is SYDVKM. V was shortened by 3 bases and J by 4 bases, with 10 bases between the two germline ends. The CDR3, as DNA: TGTGCCAGCAGTTTTTCAGGGGCCGGAAACACCATATATTTT. It translates to CASSFSGAGNTIYF.

The rearrangement links TRBV28 to TRBJ2-1, with unresolved D. This CDR3 is 13 amino acids long. Trimming left V 5 bases short and J 5 bases short, with 10 bases between. Germline CDR1 is MDHEN and CDR2 is SYDVKM. The CDR3 coding sequence is TGTGCCAGCAGTACACCGCCCCACAATGAGCAGTTCTTC. As protein: CASSTPPHNEQFF.

A remark on this clone: The sample holds other DNA sequences that translate to the same CDR3. The V gene is TRBV15, the J gene TRBJ1-5; D not resolved. This CDR3 has 15 amino acids. Deletions cut 0 bases from V and 7 bases from J, with 13 bases between. Looked up from germline, CDR1 is LNHNV and CDR2 is YYDKDF (reference sequence). CDR3 amino acids: CATSRDRGSGQPQHF. CDR3 DNA sequence: TGTGCCACCAGCAGAGATCGAGGGTCGGGACAGCCCCAGCATTTT.

The V gene is TRBV11-2, the J gene TRBJ2-5; D remains unclear. This CDR3 region has 11 residues. With 5 bases removed from V and 5 bases from J, the gap between germline ends came to 6 bases. Germline CDR1 SGHAT, CDR2 FQNNGV. CDR3 nucleotides: TGTGCCAGCAGCACCCGGGAGACCCAGTACTTC. It yields the protein CASSTRETQYF.

The genes are TRBV2 and TRBJ2-5, with 8 nucleotides matching TRBD1. The CDR3 loop spans 15 amino acids. Per germline, CDR1 SNHLY and CDR2 FYNNEI. Unmatched junction bases numbered 13, after V lost 7 bases and J lost 6 bases. The CDR3 DNA follows: TGTGCCAGCACTGGCCGGGACAGGATTCAGCAGACCCAGTACTTC. It yields the protein CASTGRDRIQQTQYF.

The V and J genes are TRBV15 and TRBJ2-7; TRBD2 matches at 7 bases. From germline, CDR1 is LNHNV and CDR2 YYDKDF (reference sequence). CDR3 length equals 15 residues. The trim removed 3 bases at V and 2 bases at J, leaving 7 bases unmatched. The CDR3 nucleotides are TGTGCCACCAGCAGCCCCGGCGGGAGCCCCTACGAGCAGTACTTC. Amino acid sequence: CATSSPGGSPYEQYF.

In its sample, this clone was seen once. This chain connects TRBV7-9 to TRBJ1-2, with TRBD1 identical over 8 bases. This CDR3 has 13 residues. Germline-derived CDR1 and CDR2 are SEHNR and FQNEAQ (reference sequence). V lost 1 base, J lost 8 bases, and 3 bases stayed unmatched. CDR3 loop: CASSLVPGGGYTF. The DNA of the CDR3 is TGTGCCAGCAGCTTAGTACCAGGGGGCGGCTACACCTTC.